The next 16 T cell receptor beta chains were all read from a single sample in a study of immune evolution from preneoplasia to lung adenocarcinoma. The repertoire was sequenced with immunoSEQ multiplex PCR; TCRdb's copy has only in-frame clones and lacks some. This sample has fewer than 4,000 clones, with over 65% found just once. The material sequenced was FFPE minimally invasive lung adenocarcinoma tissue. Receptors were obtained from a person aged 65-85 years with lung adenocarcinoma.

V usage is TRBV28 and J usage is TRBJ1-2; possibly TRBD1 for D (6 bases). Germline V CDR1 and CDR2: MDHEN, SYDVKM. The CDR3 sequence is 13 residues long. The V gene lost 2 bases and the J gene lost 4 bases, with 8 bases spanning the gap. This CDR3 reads CASSLGGGYGYTF. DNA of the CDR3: TGTGCCAGCAGTTTAGGAGGGGGCTATGGCTACACCTTC.

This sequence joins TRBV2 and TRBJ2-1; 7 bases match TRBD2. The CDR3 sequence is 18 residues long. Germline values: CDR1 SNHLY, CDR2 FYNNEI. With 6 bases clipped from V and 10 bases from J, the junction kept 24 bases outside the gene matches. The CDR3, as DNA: TGTGCCAGCAGACCCGCCTCTTTTAAGCGGGGCCCTAGTGGGGAGCAGTTCTTC. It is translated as CASRPASFKRGPSGEQFF.

CDR3 bases: TGTGCCAGCAGCCAGGGGACTAGCGGGGACTACGAGCAGTACTTC. Translating it yields CASSQGTSGDYEQYF. This chain joins TRBV27 and TRBJ2-7, with 13 bases fitting TRBD2. This CDR3 is 15 amino acids long. The V gene end was trimmed by 6 bases and the J gene end by 3 bases; junction bases not matched to a gene: 5. CDR1 is MNHEY, CDR2 SMNVEV, per germline (reference sequence).

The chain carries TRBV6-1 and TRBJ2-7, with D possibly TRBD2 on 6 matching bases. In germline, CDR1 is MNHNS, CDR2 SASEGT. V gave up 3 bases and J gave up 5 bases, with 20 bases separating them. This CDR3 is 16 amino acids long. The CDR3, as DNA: TGTGCCAGCAGTGATCAAACCTTTGCGGGACGCGACGAGCAGTACTTC. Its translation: CASSDQTFAGRDEQYF.

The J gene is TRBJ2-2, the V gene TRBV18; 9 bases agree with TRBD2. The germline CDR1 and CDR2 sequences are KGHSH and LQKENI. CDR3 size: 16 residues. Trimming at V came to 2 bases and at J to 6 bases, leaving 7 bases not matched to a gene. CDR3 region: CASSPGGLAFAGELFF. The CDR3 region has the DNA TGTGCCAGCTCACCAGGAGGACTAGCGTTTGCCGGGGAGCTGTTTTTT.

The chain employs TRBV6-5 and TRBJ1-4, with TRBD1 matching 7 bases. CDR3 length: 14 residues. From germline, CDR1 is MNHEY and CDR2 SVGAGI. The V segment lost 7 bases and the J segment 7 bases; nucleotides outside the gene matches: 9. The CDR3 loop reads CASTQRQGFEKLFF. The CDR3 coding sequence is TGTGCCAGCACCCAGAGACAGGGATTTGAAAAACTGTTTTTT.

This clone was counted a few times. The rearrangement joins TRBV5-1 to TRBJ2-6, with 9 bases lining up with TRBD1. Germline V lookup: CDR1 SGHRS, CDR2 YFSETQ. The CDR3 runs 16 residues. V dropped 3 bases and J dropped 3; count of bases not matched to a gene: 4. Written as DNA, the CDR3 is TGCGCCAGCAGCTGGGACAGGGCAGGTGGGGCCAACGTCCTGACTTTC. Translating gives CASSWDRAGGANVLTF.

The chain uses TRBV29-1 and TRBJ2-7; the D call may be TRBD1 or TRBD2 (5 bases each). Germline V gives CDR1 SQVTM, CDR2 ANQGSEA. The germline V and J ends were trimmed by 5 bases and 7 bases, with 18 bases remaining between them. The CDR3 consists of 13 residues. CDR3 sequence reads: CSVSGTVLGEQYF. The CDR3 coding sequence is TGCAGCGTTTCCGGGACGGTTCTGGGGGAGCAGTACTTC.

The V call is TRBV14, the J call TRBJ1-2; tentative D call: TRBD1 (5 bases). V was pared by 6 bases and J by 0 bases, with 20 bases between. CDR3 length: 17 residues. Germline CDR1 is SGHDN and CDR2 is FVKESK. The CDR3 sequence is CASSLPGPKVSNYGYTF. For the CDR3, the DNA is TGTGCCAGCAGTCTCCCGGGACCTAAAGTTTCTAACTATGGCTACACCTTC.

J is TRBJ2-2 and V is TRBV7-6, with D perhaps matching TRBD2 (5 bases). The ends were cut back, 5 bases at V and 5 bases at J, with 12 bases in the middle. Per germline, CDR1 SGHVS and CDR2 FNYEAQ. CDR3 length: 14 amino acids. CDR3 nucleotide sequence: TGTGCCAGCAGCATCGGAGGTGATACCGGGGAGCTGTTTTTT. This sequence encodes CASSIGGDTGELFF.

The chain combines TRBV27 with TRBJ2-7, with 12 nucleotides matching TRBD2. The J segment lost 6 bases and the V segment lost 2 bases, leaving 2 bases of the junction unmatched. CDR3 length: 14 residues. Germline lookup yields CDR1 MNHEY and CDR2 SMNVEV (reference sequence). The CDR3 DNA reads TGTGCCAGCAGTTTAGCACTAGCGGGAGGCGAGCAGTACTTC. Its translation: CASSLALAGGEQYF.

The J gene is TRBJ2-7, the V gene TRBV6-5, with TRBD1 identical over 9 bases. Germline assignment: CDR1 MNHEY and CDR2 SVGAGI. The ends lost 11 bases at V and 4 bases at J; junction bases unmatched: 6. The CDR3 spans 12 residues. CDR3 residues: CASGTGLYEQYF. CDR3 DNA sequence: TGTGCCTCCGGGACAGGGTTATACGAGCAGTACTTC.

The CDR3 sequence is CASSQEEGANYNEQFF. DNA for the CDR3: TGTGCCAGCAGCCAAGAGGAGGGGGCGAACTACAATGAGCAGTTCTTC. The rearrangement joins TRBV4-2 to TRBJ2-1, with D perhaps matching TRBD1 (7 bases). Per the germline V gene, CDR1 is LGHNA and CDR2 is YNFKEQ. The CDR3 loop spans 16 amino acids. V gave up 0 bases and J gave up 3 bases, with 12 bases separating them.

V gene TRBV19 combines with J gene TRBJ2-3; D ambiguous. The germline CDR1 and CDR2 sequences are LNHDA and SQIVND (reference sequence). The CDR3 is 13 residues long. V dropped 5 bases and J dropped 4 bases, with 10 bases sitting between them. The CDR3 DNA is TGTGCCAGTAGTCCGGAGACGTCAGATACGCAGTATTTT. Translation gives CASSPETSDTQYF.

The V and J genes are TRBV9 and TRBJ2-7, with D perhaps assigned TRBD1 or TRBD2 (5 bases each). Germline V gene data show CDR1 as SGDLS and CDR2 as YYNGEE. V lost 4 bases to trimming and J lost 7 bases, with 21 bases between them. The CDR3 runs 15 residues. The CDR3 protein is CASSPLGAGTGEQYF. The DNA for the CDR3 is TGTGCCAGCAGCCCCCTCGGGGCAGGGACGGGGGAGCAGTACTTC.

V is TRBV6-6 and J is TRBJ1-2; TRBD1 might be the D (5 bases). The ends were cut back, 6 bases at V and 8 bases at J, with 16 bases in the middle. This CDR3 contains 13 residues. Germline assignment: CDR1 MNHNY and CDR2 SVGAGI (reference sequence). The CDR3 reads CASRQGRVGGYTF. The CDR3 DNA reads TGTGCCAGCAGGCAGGGTCGGGTTGGAGGCTACACCTTC.